These T cell receptor beta chains were read from a single sample in a study of control samples from healthy donors and cancer patients. Repertoires were generated with immunoSEQ multiplex PCR, while TCRdb's copy carries only in-frame clones and drops some. The sample has 400,000 to 500,000 clones; 75% to 95% are singletons. Input material: PBMCs. These receptor sequences come from a man in his forties or fifties with head and neck cancer. Each CDR3 is given with its conserved first and last residue. D genes are given only for firm matches. The listing skips clone size in some rows; elsewhere it reads once, few, many or a size class.

j_call d_call clone_size v_call cdr3_aa cdr3_nt
TRBJ2-7 TRBD1 NA TRBV10-3 CAARDRVSEQYF TGTGCCGCGCGGGACAGGGTTTCCGAGCAGTACTTC
TRBJ2-6 TRBD1 NA TRBV30 CAWTTDRGSGANVLTF TGTGCCTGGACCACGGACAGGGGCTCTGGGGCCAACGTCCTGACTTTC
TRBJ2-1 NA NA TRBV9 CASSVATRGAYNEQFF TGTGCCAGCAGCGTAGCTACCAGGGGGGCCTACAATGAGCAGTTCTTC
TRBJ2-5 NA NA TRBV7-3 CASSLIPSSNQETQYF TGTGCCAGCAGCTTAATCCCTAGCTCAAACCAAGAGACCCAGTACTTC
TRBJ1-1 TRBD1 NA TRBV6-5 CASSYSPGTGFGEAFF TGTGCCAGCAGTTACTCTCCCGGGACAGGGTTTGGCGAAGCTTTCTTT
TRBJ2-3 NA NA TRBV24-1 CATSDPYGDLSTDTQYF TGTGCCACCAGTGATCCCTACGGGGATTTGAGCACAGATACGCAGTATTTT
TRBJ2-1 TRBD2 NA TRBV7-8 CASSPKTSGGRYNEQFF TGTGCCAGCAGCCCGAAGACTAGCGGGGGCCGTTACAATGAGCAGTTCTTC
TRBJ2-3 TRBD2 NA TRBV6-4 CASSLRGGAWDTQYF TGTGCCAGCTCCCTACGCGGGGGGGCATGGGATACGCAGTATTTT
TRBJ2-7 TRBD2 NA TRBV28 CASTTTSVKRYEQYF TGTGCCAGCACCACGACTAGCGTCAAACGGTACGAGCAGTACTTC
TRBJ2-3 NA NA TRBV3-1/TRBV3-2 CASSQGGGDTQYF TGTGCCAGCAGCCAAGGTGGAGGAGATACGCAGTATTTT
TRBJ2-1 NA NA TRBV6-6 CASRLGNHNEQFF TGTGCCAGCAGACTCGGTAACCACAATGAGCAGTTCTTC
TRBJ2-1 TRBD2 NA TRBV2 CASANGLAMYNEQFF TGTGCCAGCGCAAACGGACTAGCGATGTACAATGAGCAGTTCTTC
TRBJ2-5 NA NA TRBV18 CASSPLVETQYF TGTGCCAGCTCACCACTTGTTGAGACCCAGTACTTC
TRBJ2-7 TRBD2 NA TRBV5-6 CASSFLAGGSTYEQYF TGTGCCAGCAGTTTCCTAGCGGGGGGCTCCACCTACGAGCAGTACTTC
TRBJ2-2 NA NA TRBV6-5 CASLGSRDGELFF TGTGCCAGCCTGGGGAGCCGTGACGGGGAGCTGTTTTTT
TRBJ2-5 TRBD2 NA TRBV5-8 CASSLGTSGASWETQYF TGTGCCAGCAGCTTGGGGACTAGCGGGGCGTCTTGGGAGACCCAGTACTTC
TRBJ1-1 NA NA TRBV30 CAWSDSAATEAFF TGTGCCTGGAGCGACAGTGCAGCCACTGAAGCTTTCTTT
TRBJ2-3 TRBD2 NA TRBV19 CASSIPGTRGTDTQYF TGTGCCAGTAGTATCCCCGGGACTAGAGGGACAGATACGCAGTATTTT
TRBJ2-5 NA NA TRBV6-1 CASSEVTQETQYF TGTGCCAGCAGTGAAGTTACTCAAGAGACCCAGTACTTC
TRBJ2-2 TRBD2 NA TRBV30 CAWKGGRVGLGTGELFF TGTGCCTGGAAGGGCGGGAGAGTGGGACTTGGCACCGGGGAGCTGTTTTTT
TRBJ2-7 TRBD2 once TRBV28 CASGPREGITYEQYF TGTGCCAGCGGGCCTAGGGAGGGCATTACCTACGAGCAGTACTTC
TRBJ1-4 NA NA TRBV28 CASRQIGGEKLFF TGTGCCAGCAGGCAAATCGGAGGTGAAAAACTGTTTTTT
TRBJ1-2 NA NA TRBV7-9 CASSSDWSYGYTF TGTGCCAGCAGCTCGGACTGGTCCTATGGCTACACCTTC
TRBJ1-2 NA NA TRBV7-2 CASSFPGVGGYTF TGTGCCAGCAGTTTTCCAGGGGTAGGCGGCTACACCTTC
TRBJ2-1 NA NA TRBV27 CASSPRPESNEQFF TGTGCCAGCAGTCCCCGTCCGGAATCAAATGAGCAGTTCTTC
TRBJ2-7 TRBD1 few TRBV28 CASSLGTGATYEQYF TGTGCCAGCAGTTTAGGCACAGGGGCCACCTACGAGCAGTACTTC
TRBJ2-5 TRBD2 NA TRBV10-3 CAISDPSGLAGAAQYF TGTGCCATCAGTGATCCTTCGGGACTAGCGGGAGCCGCCCAGTACTTC
TRBJ2-5 TRBD1 NA TRBV6-5 CASSPQKTGTETQYF TGTGCCAGCAGTCCACAGAAGACAGGGACGGAGACCCAGTACTTC
TRBJ2-6 NA NA TRBV14 CASSQGVSGANVLTF TGTGCCAGCAGCCAAGGGGTCTCTGGGGCCAACGTCCTGACTTTC
TRBJ2-1 TRBD2 once TRBV28 CASRIAGHRSNNEQFF TGTGCCAGCAGAATAGCGGGGCACCGCAGCAACAATGAGCAGTTCTTC
TRBJ2-7 NA NA TRBV5-4 CASSGSPGGGGYEQYF TGTGCCAGCAGCGGAAGCCCAGGAGGGGGGGGGTACGAGCAGTACTTC
TRBJ1-1 NA once TRBV28 CASSEPGGGHTEAFF TGTGCCAGCAGCGAACCGGGAGGAGGGCACACTGAAGCTTTCTTT
TRBJ2-6 NA once TRBV5-4 CASSLGATRTGANVLTF TGTGCCAGCAGCTTGGGAGCAACCCGCACAGGGGCCAACGTCCTGACTTTC
TRBJ1-2 NA NA TRBV24-1 CATSDIGDGYTF TGTGCCACCAGTGATATTGGGGATGGCTACACCTTC
TRBJ2-5 NA NA TRBV7-9 CASSHPGHQETQYF TGTGCCAGCAGCCACCCGGGCCACCAAGAGACCCAGTACTTC
TRBJ1-5 NA NA TRBV24-1 CATSDLVGDQPQHF TGTGCCACCAGTGATTTGGTGGGGGATCAGCCCCAGCATTTT
TRBJ2-7 NA once TRBV30 CAWNFYGTAYEQYF TGTGCCTGGAATTTTTACGGGACCGCTTACGAGCAGTACTTC
TRBJ2-7 NA NA TRBV28 CASSLIYRQGYYEQYF TGTGCCAGCAGTTTAATCTATAGGCAGGGGTACTACGAGCAGTACTTC
TRBJ1-4 NA NA TRBV18 CASSAQSISNEKLFF TGTGCCAGCTCAGCACAGAGTATATCTAATGAAAAACTGTTTTTT
TRBJ2-7 NA NA TRBV6-2/TRBV6-3 CASSTDRREPYEQYF TGTGCCAGCAGTACGGACCGCAGGGAGCCCTACGAGCAGTACTTC
TRBJ1-2 NA NA TRBV28 CASSLLYGYTF TGTGCCAGCAGTTTGTTATATGGCTACACCTTC
TRBJ2-7 TRBD2 NA TRBV28 CASSSIAGKVGEQYF TGTGCCAGCAGTTCAATAGCGGGGAAGGTGGGCGAGCAGTACTTC
TRBJ2-1 TRBD1 NA TRBV6-1 CASSEVGTGRVNEQFF TGTGCCAGCAGTGAAGTTGGGACAGGAAGAGTCAATGAGCAGTTCTTC
TRBJ1-2 NA few TRBV10-2 CASSEGGAYGYTF TGCGCCAGCAGTGAGGGGGGCGCCTATGGCTACACCTTC